The next 30 T cell receptor beta chains were all read from a single sample in a study of T cells after yellow fever vaccination. One entry per CDR3 protein results from TCRdb running MiXCR on the 5' RACE reads. Among some 110,000 distinct CDR3 sequences listed, roughly 8.9% were seen once. Sequencing used CD8+ T cells sorted from PBMCs, obtained 45 days after the yellow fever booster vaccination. These receptors all stem from a man aged 25 to 45 who received the YFV17D yellow fever vaccine.

Ten or more counts support this clonotype. The CDR3 reads CASSLQGREQYF. In DNA form, the CDR3 reads TGCGCCAGCAGCTTACAGGGTCGAGAGCAGTACTTC. This rearrangement joins TRBV5-1 to TRBJ2-7; tentative D call: TRBD1 (6 bases). Germline lookup yields CDR1 SGHRS and CDR2 YFSETQ. The V end was cut by 2 bases, the J end by 7 bases, with 10 bases between. The CDR3 totals 12 residues.

To note about this clonotype: A much larger clone differs from this one at a single base, so this may be a read error. The genes are TRBV7-8 and TRBJ2-1; D gene ambiguous. The germline CDR1 and CDR2 sequences are SGHVS and FQNEAQ. CDR3 size: 14 residues. CDR3 DNA: TGTGACAGCAGCTTAGGACCGGTAGGGTCTGAGCAGTTCTTC. Translated: CDSSLGPVGSEQFF.

This clonotype was counted ten times or more. The V and J genes are TRBV20-1 and TRBJ2-7; D is undetermined. Germline values: CDR1 DFQATT, CDR2 SNEGSKA (reference sequence). This CDR3 is 13 amino acids long. V was trimmed by 0 bases and J by 1 base, leaving 7 bases between them. The CDR3 region has the DNA TGCAGTGCTAGAGATATCGGGTCCTACGAGCAGTACTTC. Amino acid sequence: CSARDIGSYEQYF.

This clonotype has a count of ten or more. This rearrangement joins TRBV7-9 to TRBJ2-7; D is perhaps TRBD2 (5 bases). The V end was cut by 6 bases, the J end by 9 bases, with 15 bases between. This CDR3 is 12 amino acids long. Per germline, CDR1 SEHNR and CDR2 FQNEAQ (reference sequence). The CDR3 sequence is CASREDFGLQYF. CDR3 DNA: TGTGCCAGCAGGGAGGACTTCGGGTTGCAGTACTTC.

A few counts support this clonotype. This rearrangement joins TRBV9 to TRBJ2-2, with 8 bases that match TRBD2. The trim removed 4 bases at V and 2 bases at J, leaving 10 bases unmatched. CDR3 length: 17 residues. Germline V gives CDR1 SGDLS, CDR2 YYNGEE. CDR3 in DNA: TGTGCCAGCAGCCTCCCCATTAGCGGGGACAACACCGGGGAGCTGTTTTTT. Translated, it gives CASSLPISGDNTGELFF.

This clonotype came up many times. The CDR3 sequence is CASSLQGLALYNEQFF. Written as DNA, the CDR3 is TGTGCCAGCAGCCTACAGGGACTAGCCCTCTACAATGAGCAGTTCTTC. The V call is TRBV28, the J call TRBJ2-1; 9 positions match TRBD2. The CDR3 contains 16 residues. Germline V gives CDR1 MDHEN, CDR2 SYDVKM. J was trimmed by 3 bases and V by 6 bases; bases with no gene match: 9.

This clonotype was observed many times. V and J are TRBV2 and TRBJ2-7; 8 bases match TRBD1. V lost 3 bases to trimming and J lost 1 base; unmatched junction nucleotides: 11. The CDR3 runs 17 residues. Germline V lookup: CDR1 SNHLY, CDR2 FYNNEI. The CDR3: CASSDPIHDRGSYEQYF. As DNA, the CDR3 is TGTGCCAGCAGTGACCCAATCCACGACAGGGGTTCCTACGAGCAGTACTTC.

This chain connects TRBV27 to TRBJ2-3, with no clear D. V was trimmed by 7 bases and J by 1 base, leaving 12 bases between them. The CDR3 runs to 14 residues. The germline CDR1 and CDR2 sequences are MNHEY and SMNVEV (reference sequence). The CDR3 DNA is TGTGCCAGCACCGAACCCGGTGGCACAGATACGCAGTATTTT. It is translated as CASTEPGGTDTQYF.

This clonotype was detected many times. The chain couples TRBV20-1 to TRBJ2-4; D might be TRBD2 (6 bases). V dropped 5 bases and J dropped 6 bases, with 11 bases sitting between them. The CDR3 has 12 residues. Germline V gives CDR1 DFQATT, CDR2 SNEGSKA (reference sequence). The CDR3 nucleotides read TGCAGTGCTTTGCGGGGCATAAACATTCAGTACTTC. It encodes CSALRGINIQYF.

There are many counts of this clonotype. CDR3 sequence reads: CASGTQGTRSYEQYF. For the CDR3, the DNA is TGTGCCAGTGGGACACAGGGAACGCGGAGCTACGAGCAGTACTTC. The rearrangement links TRBV7-9 to TRBJ2-7, with D possibly TRBD1 on 6 matching bases. The CDR3 contains 15 residues. Trimming pared 9 bases from V and 3 bases from J, leaving 21 bases between. From germline, CDR1 is SEHNR and CDR2 FQNEAQ (reference sequence).

This clonotype was seen at least ten times. The chain recombines TRBV12-3 or TRBV12-4 with TRBJ2-1, with D perhaps TRBD1 or TRBD2 (6 bases each). V was trimmed by 6 bases and J by 10 bases, leaving 22 bases between them. The CDR3 sequence is 15 residues long. CDR3 sequence reads: CASRKLAGGSQEQFF. The CDR3 DNA follows: TGTGCCAGCAGGAAACTAGCTGGGGGCTCACAAGAGCAGTTCTTC.

This clonotype showed up many times. The rearrangement joins TRBV6-2 or TRBV6-3 to TRBJ2-7; D gene ambiguous. The CDR3 is 13 residues long. Trimming stripped 0 bases from V and 4 bases from J, with 7 bases between. Germline V gene data show CDR1 as MNHEY and CDR2 as SVGEGT. CDR3 protein: CASSYSVEYEQYF. CDR3 in DNA: TGTGCCAGCAGTTACTCGGTCGAATACGAGCAGTACTTC.

This clonotype was found a few times. CDR3 DNA: TGTGCCAGCAGCCCAGGGTCCAGCTCTGGAAACACCATATATTTT. It codes for CASSPGSSSGNTIYF. The genes are TRBV7-9 and TRBJ1-3, with D possibly matching TRBD1 (5 bases). V gave up 5 bases and J gave up 0 bases, with 11 bases separating them. Looked up from germline, CDR1 is SEHNR and CDR2 is FQNEAQ (reference sequence). The length of the CDR3 is 15 residues.

This clonotype appeared many times. A read error may account for a junction end that differs from germline. V is TRBV12-3 or TRBV12-4 and J is TRBJ1-5; weak D call: TRBD1 (6 bases). CDR3 length: 15 residues. CDR3 DNA: TGTGCCAGCAGCTTAGAACAGGGTAGCAATCAGCCCCAGCATTTT. This sequence encodes CASSLEQGSNQPQHF.

In its sample, this clonotype was seen many times. V gene TRBV12-5 combines with J gene TRBJ1-2; D remains ambiguous. Germline assignment: CDR1 LGHNT and CDR2 FRNRAP. There are 14 residues in the CDR3. V lost 6 bases and J 4 bases, leaving 15 bases between the germline ends. CDR3 amino acids: CASGLPGSPYGYTF. Written as DNA, the CDR3 is TGTGCTAGTGGACTGCCCGGGTCCCCCTATGGCTACACCTTC.

This clonotype was seen at least ten times. The genes are TRBV7-6 and TRBJ1-4, with TRBD1 matching over 7 bases. Germline V gene data show CDR1 as SGHVS and CDR2 as FNYEAQ. This CDR3 is 14 amino acids long. V shed 2 bases, J shed 7 bases, and the junction held 4 bases outside the gene matches. This CDR3 is CASSLQGGAEKLFF. CDR3 nucleotides: TGTGCCAGCAGCTTACAGGGGGGGGCTGAAAAACTGTTTTTT.

This clonotype was detected ten times or more. The chain uses TRBV7-8 and TRBJ2-5, with 8 bases identical to TRBD1. The V gene's germline CDR1 is SGHVS and CDR2 FQNEAQ. The CDR3 has 13 residues. Trimming cost V 5 bases and J 6 bases; bases outside gene matches: 5. CDR3 sequence (DNA): TGTGCCAGCAGCCCCGGACAGGGCCAGACCCAGTACTTC. Its translation: CASSPGQGQTQYF.

This clonotype was picked up a small number of times. CDR3 region: CSARVTGADTEAFF. DNA of the CDR3: TGCAGTGCTAGAGTGACAGGGGCTGACACTGAAGCTTTCTTT. The gene calls are TRBV20-1 and TRBJ1-1; 8 bases align to TRBD1. V shed 1 base and J 3 bases; nucleotides not matched to a gene: 4. Germline values: CDR1 DFQATT, CDR2 SNEGSKA (reference sequence). CDR3 length: 14 residues.

This clonotype has only a few counts. The chain links TRBV6-5 to TRBJ2-7; TRBD1 matches 7 bases. Trimming at V came to 4 bases and at J to 2 bases, leaving 8 bases not matched to a gene. The CDR3 runs to 15 residues. Germline V lookup: CDR1 MNHEY, CDR2 SVGAGI. CDR3 region: CASSSGTDVPYEQYF. The DNA for the CDR3 is TGTGCCAGCAGTTCCGGGACAGACGTTCCCTACGAGCAGTACTTC.

The sample holds many counts of this clonotype. This sequence joins TRBV4-3 and TRBJ1-5; D ambiguous. Germline assignment: CDR1 LGHNA and CDR2 YSLEER. CDR3 length equals 15 residues. V was clipped by 0 bases and J by 2 bases, with 8 bases between them. The CDR3 DNA reads TGCGCCAGCAGCCAAGACACTTGGGGCAATCAGCCCCAGCATTTT. Protein product: CASSQDTWGNQPQHF.

This clonotype was picked up many times. In DNA form, the CDR3 reads TGCGCCAGCAGCAGACTAGCGGGAGAGGCCGGGGAGCTGTTTTTT. This translates into CASSRLAGEAGELFF. The chain uses TRBV4-3 and TRBJ2-2, with 12 bases lining up with TRBD2. CDR1 and CDR2 from the germline V gene are LGHNA and YSLEER. The CDR3 spans 15 residues. V dropped 5 bases and J dropped 6; count of bases not matched to a gene: 4.

At least ten counts were recorded for this clonotype. The V gene is TRBV6-1, the J gene TRBJ1-4, with D perhaps matching TRBD1 (5 bases). Germline values: CDR1 MNHNS, CDR2 SASEGT. V was trimmed by 9 bases and J by 6 bases, leaving 14 bases between them. There are 13 residues in the CDR3. CDR3 bases: TGTGCCAGTAAAGTCGAGGGACATGAAAAACTGTTTTTT. Its protein is CASKVEGHEKLFF.

The gene calls are TRBV2 and TRBJ2-7; 13 bases line up with TRBD2. The CDR3 is made up of 15 amino acids. Germline lookup yields CDR1 SNHLY and CDR2 FYNNEI. Trimming cost V 11 bases and J 4 bases; bases outside gene matches: 11. Here the CDR3 reads CAGRLAGGILYEQYF. CDR3 DNA sequence: TGTGCCGGTAGACTAGCGGGAGGAATTCTGTACGAGCAGTACTTC.

In its sample, this clonotype was seen a few times. The CDR3 DNA is TGTGCCGCGGGGGGGCTAGCGGGGGACTACAATGAGCAGTTCTTC. The encoded protein is CAAGGLAGDYNEQFF. The chain combines TRBV6-2 or TRBV6-3 with TRBJ2-1; 10 bases are a match to TRBD2. The CDR3 runs to 15 residues. V lost 11 bases and J lost 3; bases outside the gene matches: 10. From germline, CDR1 is MNHEY and CDR2 SVGEGT.

This clonotype came up many times. The chain recombines TRBV6-1 with TRBJ2-2; no reliable D call. Germline lookup yields CDR1 MNHNS and CDR2 SASEGT. CDR3 size: 13 residues. With 8 bases removed from V and 1 base from J, the gap between germline ends came to 8 bases. The CDR3 region has the DNA TGTGCCAGCGCGGCGGTGAACACCGGGGAGCTGTTTTTT. Its translation: CASAAVNTGELFF.

This clonotype showed up many times. The chain couples TRBV2 to TRBJ2-1; 10 bases agree with TRBD2. The ends lost 8 bases at V and 2 bases at J; junction bases unmatched: 3. This CDR3 spans 14 amino acids. Per germline, CDR1 SNHLY and CDR2 FYNNEI. This CDR3 reads CASELAGAYNEQFF. The CDR3 DNA reads TGTGCCAGCGAGCTAGCGGGAGCCTACAATGAGCAGTTCTTC.

This clonotype was seen ten or more times. CDR3 sequence reads: CASSAGLAGIYEQYF. Written as DNA, the CDR3 is TGTGCCAGCAGCGCCGGACTAGCGGGAATTTACGAGCAGTACTTC. The rearrangement joins TRBV7-2 to TRBJ2-7, with 12 bases that match TRBD2. The CDR3 consists of 15 residues. The junction had 6 bases not matched to a gene; V was cut back by 5 bases and J by 4 bases. Germline V gene lookup returns CDR1 SGHTA and CDR2 FQGNSA.

This clonotype was counted many times. The V gene is TRBV27, the J gene TRBJ2-7; TRBD1 agrees at 9 bases. V lost 3 bases and J lost 3; bases outside the gene matches: 6. This CDR3 is built from 15 residues. CDR1 MNHEY and CDR2 SMNVEV come from the germline V gene (reference sequence). The CDR3 DNA sequence: TGTGCCAGCAGTTTTTCCGGGACAGGGTACTACGAGCAGTACTTC. It yields the protein CASSFSGTGYYEQYF.

In regard to this clonotype: A read error may be the cause here, since a much bigger clone is one base away. The V gene is TRBV10-3, the J gene TRBJ1-5; D might be TRBD1 (5 bases). Trimming took off 6 bases at V and 4 bases at J, with 7 bases between the two ends. The CDR3 sequence is 12 residues long. CDR1 ENHRY and CDR2 SYGVKD come from the germline V gene. The CDR3 loop is CAIREGNQPQHF. In DNA form, the CDR3 reads TGTGCCATCAGAGAGGGGAATCAGCCCCAGCATTTT.

The sample holds many counts of this clonotype. This chain links TRBV20-1 with TRBJ2-7; tentative D call: TRBD2 (6 bases). Germline CDR1 DFQATT, CDR2 SNEGSKA (reference sequence). The V and J ends lost 0 bases and 7 bases respectively, with 19 bases between them. The CDR3 is made up of 15 amino acids. CDR3 DNA sequence: TGCAGTGCTAGAGATCTAACCGGGACTTTGGGAGAGCAGTACTTC. As protein: CSARDLTGTLGEQYF.